This TCR beta chain appears in the sequencing data of a study of blood T cells in healthy people across ages. Regarding the study as a whole: Observed TCR beta diversity per million T cells went down as age went up. This fall followed a roughly linear course with age. Among long-lived donors, naive CD4+ cells were more numerous and diversity higher than in aged donors.

It was with a sample-barcoded 5' primer and a J-beta primer mix that a second PCR of roughly 7 to 11 cycles was run. MiXCR, applied by TCRdb to the 5' RACE reads, yields one record per CDR3 protein. Among some 550,000 distinct CDR3 sequences, more than 45% were seen once, and the ten largest hold about 22%. In this sample, this clonotype turned up a few times. Its antigen is not identified. Donation came from healthy Caucasian individuals in Russia who were aged about 6 to 100. Investigators took about 10 milliliters of peripheral blood from every donor. V was shortened by 0 bases and J by 0 bases, with 14 bases between the two germline ends. The CDR3 contains 17 residues. The germline V gene encodes CDR1 SGHRS and CDR2 YFSETQ.

The TCR was taken from an elderly man in good health. The specimen was blood. The V and J genes are TRBV5-1 and TRBJ2-3; maybe TRBD1 (6 bases). The CDR3 DNA reads TGCGCCAGCAGCTTGGAGGACAGCGCTTTTAGCACAGATACGCAGTATTTT. Protein: CASSLEDSAFSTDTQYF.